This TCR beta chain was sequenced in a study of vaccination effects on CD4 cells after COVID-19. Study observations and caveats: Late after vaccination, infection- and vaccine-induced clones showed marked clonal contraction. The study got few convalescent patients and did not collect any early post-infection timepoints.

CDR3 length equals 15 residues. Trimming shortened V by 4 bases and J by 8 bases, and 16 bases separated the two germline ends. CDR1 and CDR2 (germline): SGHRS, YFSETQ. Data came from immunoSEQ multiplex PCR; TCRdb stores just in-frame clones and leaves some out. The sample lists approximately 54,000 clones; 75% to 90% were seen once. CD4+ T cells specific for antigen were expanded with viral peptide pools by the ViraFEST assay before sequencing. Culture lasted 10 days before CD4+ T cell isolation. The healthy vaccine recipients, who had no prior SARS-CoV-2 infection, showed negative nucleocapsid antibodies. Fresh IL-2-containing medium replaced half the medium on days 3 and 7. Turning to this clone: Its target is unknown.

This clonotype was obtained from a human donor who received a COVID-19 vaccine. Sequencing used CD4+ T cells from PBMCs cultured with HCoV-229E spike peptides, obtained before COVID-19 vaccination. This chain uses TRBV5-1 with TRBJ1-6; D is perhaps TRBD1 (5 bases). CDR3 DNA sequence: TGCGCCAGCAGCCGGCGGGATCAGGGAGATTCACCCCTCCACTTT. Amino acids: CASSRRDQGDSPLHF.